In its sample, the clone carrying this T cell receptor (beta chain) was seen once. This sample stems from a study of blood T cell repertoires in COVID-19. This table comes from immunoSEQ multiplex PCR, and its TCRdb copy is limited to in-frame clones, with some not included. The repertoire has some 300,000 clones, over 85% of them found once; the top ten carry about 8.4%. The CDR3 length is 17 residues. Germline V gene lookup returns CDR1 MDHEN and CDR2 SYDVKM. Trimming cost V 6 bases and J 0 bases, with 20 bases left between them. The rearrangement joins TRBV28 to TRBJ1-2; D perhaps matches TRBD1 (6 bases). This TCR came from a woman younger than 45 who had recovered from COVID-19. The source material was PBMCs or T cells enriched from blood (not recorded which). The CDR3, as DNA: TGTGCCAGCAGAAGACATGGCATGGACAGCCCTAACTATGGCTACACCTTC. It translates to CASRRHGMDSPNYGYTF.